The source of this T cell receptor beta chain is a study of CD8 T cells in ankylosing spondylitis. The study's findings and limits: Reportedly, disease-linked clones are significantly enriched in ankylosing spondylitis patients' matched synovial fluid. What seemed typical of ankylosing spondylitis blood was a TCR beta motif built from 8 or 9 highly homologous variants. The authors found the disease-linked clones to be CD8+ and relatively rare in peripheral blood.

Using its own MiXCR run on the 5' RACE reads, TCRdb lists one record per CDR3 protein. The sample includes 330,000 or so distinct CDR3 sequences, roughly 8% seen only once; the top ten take less than 15%. This clonotype was seen a few times. Its antigen is unknown. CDR1 and CDR2 (germline): SGHTA, FQGTGA. CDR3 length: 16 amino acids. The V end lost 3 bases, the J end lost 0 bases, and 13 bases lay between the germline ends. What was sequenced was blood, either unsorted or a sorted T cell fraction (not recorded which). The sequence was collected from a male donor with ankylosing spondylitis. The chain combines TRBV7-3 with TRBJ2-3; unclear D gene. The CDR3 nucleotides are TGTGCCAGCAGCTTCGGCCGGGCGACTAGCACAGATACGCAGTATTTT. Protein product: CASSFGRATSTDTQYF. The full variable domain, in which reference TRBV7-3 and TRBJ2-3 provide the parts outside the CDR3, is GAGVSQTPSNKVTEKGKYVELRCDPISGHTALYWYRQSLGQGPEFLIYFQGTGAADDSGLPNDRFFAVRPEGSVSTLKIQRTERGDSAVYLCASSFGRATSTDTQYFGPGTRLTVL.